Detailed here is one TCR beta chain. Germline CDR1 reads LGHDT; CDR2 reads YNNKEL (reference sequence). Trimming took 3 bases from V and 7 from J, leaving 13 bases between them. This CDR3 comprises 15 residues. The data originate from a study of control samples from healthy donors and cancer patients. The repertoire was sequenced with immunoSEQ multiplex PCR; TCRdb's copy has only in-frame clones and lacks some. The sample has some 28,000 clones; 79% are singletons. J is TRBJ1-6 and V is TRBV3-1 (or the pseudogene TRBV3-2); D not resolved. This TCR was sampled from a man in his sixties with head and neck cancer. Sequencing used PBMCs. CDR3 coding DNA: TGTGCCAGCAGCCAGGAGGTAGGGTACAATTCACCCCTCCACTTT. This gives the protein CASSQEVGYNSPLHF.